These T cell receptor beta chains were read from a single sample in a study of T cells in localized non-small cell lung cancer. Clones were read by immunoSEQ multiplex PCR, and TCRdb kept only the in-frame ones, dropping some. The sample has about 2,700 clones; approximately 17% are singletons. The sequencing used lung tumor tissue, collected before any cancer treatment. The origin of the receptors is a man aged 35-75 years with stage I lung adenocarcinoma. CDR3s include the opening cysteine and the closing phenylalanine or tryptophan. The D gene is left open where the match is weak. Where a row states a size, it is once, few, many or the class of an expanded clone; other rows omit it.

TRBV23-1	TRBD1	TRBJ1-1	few	TGCGCCAGCAGCGCCGACAGGGGGCTGGGAGCTTTCTTT	CASSADRGLGAFF
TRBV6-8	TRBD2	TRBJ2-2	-	TGTGCCAGCAGTGACGGGACTAGCACCGGGGAGCTGTTTTTT	CASSDGTSTGELFF
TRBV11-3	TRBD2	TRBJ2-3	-	TGTGCCAGCAGCTTAGAACTAGCGGGAGTACCAGATACGCAGTATTTT	CASSLELAGVPDTQYF
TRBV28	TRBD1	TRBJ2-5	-	TGTGCCAGCAGTCCTTCGACAGGGGGCGGGAAGACCCAGTACTTC	CASSPSTGGGKTQYF
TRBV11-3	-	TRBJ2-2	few	TGTGCCAGCAGCTTGGATCCGAACACCGGGGAGCTGTTTTTT	CASSLDPNTGELFF
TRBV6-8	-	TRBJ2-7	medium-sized	TGTGCCAGCAGTGATCGACAGAAATTCTACGAGCAGTACTTC	CASSDRQKFYEQYF
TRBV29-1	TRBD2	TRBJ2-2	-	TGCAGCGTGGGACTAGCGGGAGGGATGAACACCGGGGAGCTGTTTTTT	CSVGLAGGMNTGELFF
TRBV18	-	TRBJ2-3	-	TGTGCCAGCTCACTACAATCTAGCACAGATACGCAGTATTTT	CASSLQSSTDTQYF
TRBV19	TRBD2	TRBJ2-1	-	TGTGCCACCTCGATAGGAGCGGGAGATCGGGAGCAGTTCTTC	CATSIGAGDREQFF
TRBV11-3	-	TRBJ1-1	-	TGTGCCAGCAGCTTGGCAGCTATGAACACTGAAGCTTTCTTT	CASSLAAMNTEAFF
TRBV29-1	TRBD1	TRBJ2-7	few	TGCAGCGTTGAGGCCAGTGGACAGGGTGACTACGAGCAGTACTTC	CSVEASGQGDYEQYF
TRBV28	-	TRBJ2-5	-	TGTGCCAGCAGTCCCGATGGGTGGGAGACCCAGTACTTC	CASSPDGWETQYF
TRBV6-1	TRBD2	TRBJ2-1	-	TGTGCCAGCAGTGAAGGCAGCGGGGGGCAGGATGAGCAGTTCTTC	CASSEGSGGQDEQFF
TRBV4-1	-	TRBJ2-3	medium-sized	TGCGCCAGCAGCCAAGCTAGCGGCACAGATACGCAGTATTTT	CASSQASGTDTQYF
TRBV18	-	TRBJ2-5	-	TGTGCCAGCTCACCACGGCCGGAGTACCAAGAGACCCAGTACTTC	CASSPRPEYQETQYF
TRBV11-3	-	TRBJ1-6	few	TGTGCCAGCAGCTTTCGAGCAGGGGCGGCGACCCTCCACTTT	CASSFRAGAATLHF
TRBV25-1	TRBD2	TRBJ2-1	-	TGTGCCAGCAGTGAGACTAGCGGGAGGAGGGACAATGAGCAGTTCTTC	CASSETSGRRDNEQFF
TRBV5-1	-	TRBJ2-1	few	TGCGCCAGCAGCGCCCAACAGAGGGGTAATGAGCAGTTCTTC	CASSAQQRGNEQFF
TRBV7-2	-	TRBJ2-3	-	TGTGCCGTGAGGGCCGGGTCCACGGATACGCAGTATTTT	CAVRAGSTDTQYF
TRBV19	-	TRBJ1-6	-	TGTGCCAGTAGCGAGGGGACATCAAAAAATTCACCCCTCCACTTT	CASSEGTSKNSPLHF
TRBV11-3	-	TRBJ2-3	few	TGTGCCAGCAGCCTCGGCGGGAGCACAGATACGCAGTATTTT	CASSLGGSTDTQYF
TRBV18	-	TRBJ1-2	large	TGTGCCAGCTCACCTGTGCAAAAATCCAACTCTGGCTACACCTTC	CASSPVQKSNSGYTF
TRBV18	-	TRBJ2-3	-	TGTGCCAGCTCACTACTAGCCGATGTGGATACGCAGTATTTT	CASSLLADVDTQYF